These T cell receptor beta chains were read from a single sample in a study of shared clonotypes between healthy human individuals. Generated by immunoSEQ multiplex PCR, the TCRdb table keeps only in-frame clones and is missing some. The sample comprises roughly 2,000,000 clones, approximately 95% of which are singletons, and more than 0.95% rests with the top ten. The material sequenced was naive CD8+ T cells sorted from blood. All receptors come from a man younger than 35 in good health. Each CDR3 is given with its conserved first and last residue. The D gene is left open where the match is weak. Rows may omit the clone size; those that give it use once, few, many or a size class.

J gene	V gene	D gene	clone size	CDR3 protein	CDR3 DNA
TRBJ2-5	TRBV13	TRBD2	.	CASSSSSSGYQETQYF	TGTGCCAGCAGCTCCAGTTCTAGCGGGTACCAAGAGACCCAGTACTTC
TRBJ2-7	TRBV10-1	.	.	CASSESGGARYF	TGCGCCAGCAGTGAGTCTGGCGGGGCCAGGTACTTC
TRBJ1-2	TRBV4-1	.	.	CASSQGEGNFYGYTF	TGCGCCAGCAGCCAAGGGGAGGGAAACTTCTATGGCTACACCTTC
TRBJ2-3	TRBV5-4	.	.	CASSLLAGTDTQYF	TGTGCCAGCAGCTTGCTCGCGGGCACAGATACGCAGTATTTT
TRBJ2-7	TRBV7-9	.	.	CASSYPTEPEQYF	TGTGCCAGCAGCTACCCGACAGAACCCGAGCAGTACTTC
TRBJ2-1	TRBV11-2	TRBD2	.	CASSFGGGVNEQFF	TGTGCCAGCAGCTTTGGCGGGGGGGTTAATGAGCAGTTCTTC
TRBJ2-5	TRBV27	TRBD2	.	CATQTSGGQETQYF	TGTGCCACACAGACTAGCGGGGGACAAGAGACCCAGTACTTC
TRBJ1-1	TRBV9	TRBD1	once	CASSDLATTGANTEAFF	TGTGCCAGCAGCGACTTAGCAACGACAGGGGCGAACACTGAAGCTTTCTTT
TRBJ2-7	TRBV29-1	TRBD1	.	CSVVLPRDRGEQYF	TGCAGCGTTGTCTTGCCCCGGGACAGGGGCGAGCAGTACTTC
TRBJ2-7	TRBV10-3	TRBD1	.	CAISESFQGADYEQYF	TGTGCCATCAGTGAGTCATTTCAGGGGGCGGACTACGAGCAGTACTTC
TRBJ1-6	TRBV4-1	.	.	CASSQDGTPFNSPLHF	TGCGCCAGCAGCCAAGATGGGACACCTTTTAATTCACCCCTCCACTTT
TRBJ2-5	TRBV27	.	.	CASRGGVETQYF	TGTGCCAGCAGAGGTGGGGTGGAGACCCAGTACTTC
TRBJ2-7	TRBV9	.	few	CASSVEDTYEQYF	TGTGCCAGCAGCGTAGAGGACACCTACGAGCAGTACTTC
TRBJ2-7	TRBV5-6	.	.	CASSLGSDPSHEQYF	TGTGCCAGCAGCTTGGGTTCGGATCCGTCCCACGAGCAGTACTTC
TRBJ1-1	TRBV19	.	.	CASSIPPGSTEAFF	TGTGCCAGTAGTATCCCTCCAGGATCCACTGAAGCTTTCTTT
TRBJ1-1	TRBV9	.	.	CASSVGAATTNEAFF	TGTGCCAGCAGCGTGGGGGCGGCGACCACTAATGAAGCTTTCTTT
TRBJ2-7	TRBV30	.	.	CAWSWQGGAEQYF	TGTGCCTGGAGTTGGCAGGGGGGTGCCGAGCAGTACTTC
TRBJ2-1	TRBV19	TRBD2	.	CASTLAGGFYNEQFF	TGTGCCAGTACCCTAGCGGGGGGTTTTTACAATGAGCAGTTCTTC
TRBJ2-1	TRBV30	TRBD2	.	CAWKSSGAGWGEQFF	TGTGCCTGGAAGTCTAGCGGAGCTGGGTGGGGTGAGCAGTTCTTC
TRBJ2-2	TRBV11-2	.	once	CASSLGLGSRLFF	TGTGCCAGCAGCTTAGGGTTGGGCTCGCGGCTGTTTTTT
TRBJ2-2	TRBV30	.	.	CAWMVESPTGELFF	TGTGCCTGGATGGTGGAGAGTCCCACCGGGGAGCTGTTTTTT
TRBJ1-3	TRBV25-1	.	.	CASSATGASGNTIYF	TGTGCCAGCAGTGCCACAGGTGCTTCTGGAAACACCATATATTTT
TRBJ1-2	TRBV6-5	.	.	CASNIWARSGYTF	TGTGCCAGCAATATTTGGGCGCGTAGTGGCTACACCTTC
TRBJ2-1	TRBV19	.	.	CASSIEPRGANEQFF	TGTGCCAGTAGTATAGAACCCCGGGGAGCTAATGAGCAGTTCTTC
TRBJ2-7	TRBV10-3	.	.	CAISLDTSYEQYF	TGTGCCATCAGCCTAGACACCTCCTACGAGCAGTACTTC
TRBJ2-7	TRBV18	TRBD1	.	CASSLGTGSRYEQYF	TGTGCCAGCTCTTTAGGGACAGGGTCGCGCTACGAGCAGTACTTC
TRBJ1-5	TRBV6-5	.	.	CASSYRGSGQPQHF	TGTGCCAGCAGTTACAGGGGAAGCGGTCAGCCCCAGCATTTT
TRBJ2-7	TRBV4-3	.	.	CASSQDRAGSYEQYF	TGCGCCAGCAGCCAAGATCGAGCGGGTAGCTACGAGCAGTACTTC
TRBJ2-7	TRBV6-6	.	.	CASSWATDEQYF	TGTGCCAGCAGTTGGGCTACGGACGAGCAGTACTTC
TRBJ1-5	TRBV5-1	.	.	CASSLDPSGNQPQHF	TGCGCCAGCAGCTTGGATCCGAGTGGCAATCAGCCCCAGCATTTT
TRBJ1-6	TRBV6-6	.	.	CASSLTSSSYNSPLHF	TGTGCCAGCAGTCTGACATCAAGCTCCTATAATTCACCCCTCCACTTT
TRBJ2-7	TRBV27	TRBD1	.	CASSPSTGAVRYEQYF	TGTGCCAGCAGCCCATCAACAGGGGCAGTCCGCTACGAGCAGTACTTC
TRBJ2-5	TRBV30	.	.	CAWSVGGAIQETQYF	TGTGCCTGGAGTGTAGGGGGGGCAATACAAGAGACCCAGTACTTC
TRBJ2-1	TRBV9	TRBD2	once	CASSVTGTSGFNEQFF	TGTGCCAGCAGCGTTACCGGGACTAGCGGGTTTAATGAGCAGTTCTTC
TRBJ2-7	TRBV28	.	once	CASRQTLYEQYF	TGTGCCAGCAGACAGACCCTCTACGAGCAGTACTTC
TRBJ2-3	TRBV9	.	.	CASSVEGGPSTDTQYF	TGTGCCAGCAGCGTAGAGGGCGGACCCAGCACAGATACGCAGTATTTT
TRBJ1-5	TRBV25-1	.	once	CASSGGTGMDQPQHF	TGTGCCAGCAGTGGCGGAACAGGGATGGATCAGCCCCAGCATTTT
TRBJ2-1	TRBV11-2	TRBD2	.	CASSLLVASGGAGNEQFF	TGTGCCAGCAGCTTATTAGTGGCTAGCGGGGGGGCTGGGAATGAGCAGTTCTTC
TRBJ2-5	TRBV6-5	TRBD2	.	CASSWDGGKTQYF	TGTGCCAGCAGCTGGGACGGGGGGAAGACCCAGTACTTC
TRBJ2-3	TRBV9	.	.	CASSSPSGGGTDTQYF	TGTGCCAGCAGCTCCCCGTCAGGCGGTGGCACAGATACGCAGTATTTT
TRBJ2-7	TRBV5-6	.	.	CASSAQYEQYF	TGTGCCAGCAGCGCCCAGTACGAGCAGTACTTC
TRBJ2-5	TRBV5-8	.	.	CASSLLGRGAETQYF	TGTGCCAGCAGCTTGTTGGGCAGGGGAGCGGAGACCCAGTACTTC
TRBJ1-5	TRBV4-3	.	.	CASSQDPLAQPQHF	TGCGCCAGCAGCCAAGATCCGCTAGCTCAGCCCCAGCATTTT
TRBJ2-5	TRBV18	.	.	CASSFGPGETQYF	TGTGCCAGCTCCTTTGGTCCCGGGGAGACCCAGTACTTC
TRBJ2-4	TRBV28	TRBD1	.	CASSLGTVDIQYF	TGTGCCAGCAGTTTGGGGACAGTAGACATTCAGTACTTC
TRBJ2-2	TRBV4-1	.	.	CASSQDRATVLPGELFF	TGCGCCAGCAGCCAAGATAGGGCGACAGTACTCCCCGGGGAGCTGTTTTTT
TRBJ1-5	TRBV2	TRBD1	.	CASTLGQGGQPQHF	TGTGCCAGCACTTTGGGACAGGGAGGTCAGCCCCAGCATTTT
TRBJ1-4	TRBV7-9	.	.	CASSTRTTEEELGEKLFF	TGTGCCAGCAGCACCCGTACCACCGAAGAAGAACTGGGTGAAAAACTGTTTTTT
TRBJ2-1	TRBV19	.	.	CASTPSWGSYGNEQFF	TGTGCCAGTACCCCTTCATGGGGGAGTTACGGTAATGAGCAGTTCTTC
TRBJ2-3	TRBV5-4	.	.	CASSYSQGSDTQYF	TGTGCCAGCAGCTATTCCCAGGGGTCAGATACGCAGTATTTT
TRBJ2-7	TRBV7-8	TRBD2	.	CASSPSLAGVSYEQYF	TGTGCCAGCAGCCCCTCCTTAGCGGGAGTTTCCTACGAGCAGTACTTC
TRBJ2-7	TRBV29-1	TRBD1	.	CSFTGTGSYEQYF	TGCAGCTTCACCGGGACAGGGTCCTACGAGCAGTACTTC
TRBJ2-5	TRBV6-1	.	.	CASSENIQETQYF	TGTGCCAGCAGTGAAAATATACAAGAGACCCAGTACTTC
TRBJ1-5	TRBV7-2	.	.	CASSLAGHYSNQPQHF	TGTGCCAGCAGCTTAGCGGGACATTATAGCAATCAGCCCCAGCATTTT
TRBJ2-7	TRBV5-1	TRBD2	.	CASSFSSGYEQYF	TGCGCCAGCAGCTTTTCTAGCGGCTACGAGCAGTACTTC
TRBJ2-1	TRBV29-1	.	.	CSAIPSSYVLDEQFF	TGCAGCGCCATACCTAGCTCCTATGTCTTGGATGAGCAGTTCTTC
TRBJ2-2	TRBV4-3	TRBD2	.	CASSQEILAGGPIGSGELFF	TGCGCCAGCAGCCAGGAAATACTAGCGGGAGGTCCCATTGGGTCCGGGGAGCTGTTTTTT